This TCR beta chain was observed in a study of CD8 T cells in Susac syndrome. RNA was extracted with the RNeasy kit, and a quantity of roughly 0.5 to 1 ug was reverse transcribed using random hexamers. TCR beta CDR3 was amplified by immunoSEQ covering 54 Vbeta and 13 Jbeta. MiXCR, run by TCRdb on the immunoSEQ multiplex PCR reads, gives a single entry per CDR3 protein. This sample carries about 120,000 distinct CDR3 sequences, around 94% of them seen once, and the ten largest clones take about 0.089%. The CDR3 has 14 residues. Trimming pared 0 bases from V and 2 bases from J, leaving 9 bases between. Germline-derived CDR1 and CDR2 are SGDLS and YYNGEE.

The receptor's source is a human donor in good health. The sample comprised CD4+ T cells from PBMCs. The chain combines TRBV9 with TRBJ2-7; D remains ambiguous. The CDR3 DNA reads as TGTGCCAGCAGCGTAGGAGAACTGCCCTACGAGCAGTACTTC. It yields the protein CASSVGELPYEQYF.